The entry that follows covers one T cell receptor (beta chain) sequence. What it binds is not known. Measured with immunoSEQ multiplex PCR; TCRdb has only the in-frame clones, and not every one. The sample records some 83,000 clones, nearly 95% being singletons. Patients with autoimmune history or systemic immunosuppression were excluded. This entry belongs to a study of OX40 agonist ivuxolimab in advanced cancers. Study-level points and caveats: Fewer expanded clones were found on average in CD4+ than in CD8+ T cells.

This clonotype originated in an adult with an advanced solid tumor such as melanoma, head and neck, liver or kidney cancer. The sample was CD4+ or CD8+ T cells sorted from blood, taken in a trial of the OX40 agonist ivuxolimab.

CDR3 sequence reads: CASSYSESWVNYGYTF. CDR3 nucleotides: TGTGCCAGCAGTTACTCTGAGAGCTGGGTTAACTATGGCTACACCTTC. J is TRBJ1-2 and V is TRBV6-5; D unclear. V lost 0 bases, J lost 1 base, and 12 bases lay in between. Germline CDR1 MNHEY, CDR2 SVGAGI. There are 16 residues in the CDR3.